This TCR beta chain originates from a study of molecular identifiers for immune sequencing clone quantification. Overall study findings and caveats: Under 1% of molecules in naive cells, but over 98% of effector molecules, belonged to clones above 20 RNA copies. A shared barcode on identical TCR molecules could lead to underestimated sizes for highly expanded clones.

When naive CD8 T cells were sorted, they were gated as CD8+CD4-CCR7+CD45RA+. Previously reported methods and listed TCR primers produced the bulk TCR libraries. TCRdb re-called the PCR reads with MiXCR, one entry per CDR3 protein. The repertoire has about 54,000 distinct CDR3 sequences, less than 25% of them found once; the top ten carry 1.9%. Germline-derived CDR1 and CDR2 are SGHVS and FNYEAQ. The CDR3 is 15 residues long. On this clonotype itself: Its antigen is as yet unknown. A much larger clone differs by one base, so this may be a read error.

The sample taken for sequencing was naive CD8+ T cells from blood, with Jurkat cell RNA spiked in. Subset reported: FACS-sorted CD8+CD4-CCR7+CD45RA+ naive T cells. The source is a human donor in good health. Some libraries in this study had Jurkat cell RNA spiked in. V usage is TRBV7-6 and J usage is TRBJ2-3, with D maybe TRBD2 (6 bases). In nucleotides, the CDR3 is TGTGCCAGCAGCTTAGCGGGGACTTCCACAGATAGGCAGTATTTT. It is translated as CASSLAGTSTDRQYF.